This T cell receptor beta chain was recovered during a study of T cell repertoires in cytomegalovirus infection. In the study overall: Researchers turned to recently identified HLA-C-restricted CMV epitopes as well as well-studied HLA-B-restricted ones. Both a matching HLA type and CMV infection were indicated by public TCR beta signatures.

Trimming took 3 bases from V and 6 from J, leaving 9 bases between them. The CDR3 is 12 amino acids. Germline CDR1 SGHTA, CDR2 FQGNSA. This clonotype came up a few times. Its antigen is as yet unknown. TCRdb reprocessed the reads via MiXCR and lists one record per CDR3 protein. The table lists tens of thousands of distinct CDR3 sequences, over 15% of them singletons. Sequenced material: CD8+ T cells from cultured PBMCs, taken from culture after CMV antigen stimulation. The TCR was taken from a human donor in good health (CMV status not recorded). Some clones in this sample may be carry-over from other donors' samples. The chain is built from TRBV7-2 and TRBJ2-7; D perhaps matches TRBD2 (6 bases). The CDR3 DNA sequence: TGTGCCAGCAGCTTCCGGGGGTCCGAGCAGTACTTC. Amino acid sequence: CASSFRGSEQYF.